The clone carrying this T cell receptor (beta chain) was counted at least ten times. This specimen belongs to a study of molecular identifiers for immune sequencing clone quantification. TCRdb recomputed calls from the PCR reads with MiXCR, one row per CDR3 protein. The sample lists about 500,000 distinct CDR3 sequences, less than 30% occurring once. With 8 bases removed from V and 1 base from J, the gap between germline ends came to 11 bases. CDR3 length equals 13 residues. Germline values: CDR1 MNHEY, CDR2 SVGEGT. The rearrangement uses TRBV6-2 or TRBV6-3 and TRBJ1-1; D remains ambiguous. This clonotype was sampled from a human donor in good health. Some libraries in this study had Jurkat cell RNA spiked in. The sequenced material came from naive CD8+ T cells from blood, with Jurkat cell RNA spiked in. Subset described: FACS-sorted CD8+CD4-CCR7+CD45RA+ naive T cells. The CDR3 DNA reads TGTGCCAGCGGAGCCTTTTGGAACACTGAAGCTTTCTTT. Amino acid sequence: CASGAFWNTEAFF.